This passage covers 4 T cell receptor beta chains from one sample sequenced in a study of brain T cells in children with intractable seizures. Some clones are missing from TCRdb's copy, which holds only in-frame ones; the method was immunoSEQ multiplex PCR. The sample comprises 88,000 or so clones, around 90% of which are singletons, and 20% to 25% rests with the top ten. The source material was peripheral blood, sampled at surgery. The receptors shown here come from a girl aged 2 to 9 with Rasmussen encephalitis and intractable seizures.

CDR3 DNA sequence: TGTGCCAGCAGTGTAGGGACAGGGGATTCACCCCTCCACTTT. Translation: CASSVGTGDSPLHF. The V gene is TRBV25-1, the J gene TRBJ1-6; the match to TRBD1 covers 10 bases. The V segment lost 4 bases and the J segment 8 bases; nucleotides outside the gene matches: 2. Germline values: CDR1 MGHDK, CDR2 SYGVNS. CDR3 size: 14 residues. The variable domain in full, completed from reference TRBV25-1 and TRBJ1-6, reads EADIYQTPRYLVIGTGKKITLECSQTMGHDKMYWYQQDPGMELHLIHYSYGVNSTEKGDLSSESTVSRIRTEHFPLTLESARPSHTSQYLCASSVGTGDSPLHFGNGTRLTVT.

The V gene is TRBV7-5, the J gene TRBJ1-2. TRBV7-5 is reported as a pseudogene. The CDR3 totals 12 residues. CDR3 in DNA: TGTGTCAGAAGCTTAAGAGGTGGTGGCTACACCTTC. This codes for CVRSLRGGGYTF.

As for this clone: At one end, the junction sequence differs from germline, possibly due to a read error. This chain connects TRBV4-1 to TRBJ1-3; 8 nucleotides line up with TRBD1. The CDR3 is made up of 17 amino acids. Germline loops: CDR1 MGHRA, CDR2 YSYEKL. CDR3 in DNA: TGCGCCAGCAGACAAGATGGCAGGGGGCCGACTGGAAACACCATATATTTT. It codes for CASRQDGRGPTGNTIYF.

J is TRBJ2-7 and V is TRBV5-6; possible D gene TRBD2, 6 bases. The V and J ends lost 0 bases and 3 bases respectively, with 7 bases between them. The CDR3 has 13 residues. In germline, CDR1 is SGHDT, CDR2 YYEEEE. The chain's CDR3 is CASSLAGSYEQYF. Written as DNA, the CDR3 is TGTGCCAGCAGCTTGGCCGGGAGCTACGAGCAGTACTTC.